This T cell receptor beta chain stems from a study of T cell repertoires in cytomegalovirus infection. Study at large: CMV epitopes that were recently identified and HLA-C-restricted were used alongside well-studied HLA-B-restricted ones. Through public TCR beta signatures, both CMV infection and matching HLA type were indicated. The study, taken as a whole, reports: Across the ex vivo response, the dominant clonotypes were HLA-C-restricted CMV-specific TCR beta clonotypes.

This clonotype was counted between two and nine times. Its antigen is unidentified. The CDR3 covers 16 residues. Per the germline V gene, CDR1 is SSHAT and CDR2 is FNYEAQ (reference sequence). J was trimmed by 4 bases and V by 5 bases; bases with no gene match: 6. TCRdb reprocessed the reads via MiXCR and lists one record per CDR3 protein. The sample contains under 350,000 distinct CDR3 sequences, less than 25% of which appear only once. The chain recombines TRBV7-7 with TRBJ2-5; TRBD2 aligns across 14 bases. Here the sequenced sample was cultured PBMCs, taken from culture after CMV antigen stimulation. The receptor comes from a human donor in good health (CMV status not recorded). Some clones in this sample may be carry-over from other donors' samples. The CDR3 coding sequence is TGTGCCAGCAGCCCGGGACTAGCGGGAGACCGAGAGACCCAGTACTTC. Its protein is CASSPGLAGDRETQYF.